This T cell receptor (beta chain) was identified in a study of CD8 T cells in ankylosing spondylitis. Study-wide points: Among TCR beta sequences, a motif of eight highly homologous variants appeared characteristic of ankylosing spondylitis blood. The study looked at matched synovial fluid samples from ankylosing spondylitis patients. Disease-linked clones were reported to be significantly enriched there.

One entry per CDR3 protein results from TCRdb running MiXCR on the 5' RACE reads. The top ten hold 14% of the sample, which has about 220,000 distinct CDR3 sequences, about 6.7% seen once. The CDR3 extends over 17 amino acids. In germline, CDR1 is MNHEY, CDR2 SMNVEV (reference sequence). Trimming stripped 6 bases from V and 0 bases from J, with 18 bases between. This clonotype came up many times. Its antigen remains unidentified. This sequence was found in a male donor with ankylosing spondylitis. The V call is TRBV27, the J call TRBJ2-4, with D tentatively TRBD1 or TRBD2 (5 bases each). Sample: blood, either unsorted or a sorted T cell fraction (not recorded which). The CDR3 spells CASRPRGPVLAKNIQYF. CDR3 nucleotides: TGTGCCAGCAGGCCCCGGGGACCAGTTCTAGCCAAAAACATTCAGTACTTC.